This T cell receptor (beta chain) was identified in a study of cytomegalovirus exposure and HLA in healthy donors. At the level of the study: Researchers found that approximately 80% of about 400 genotyped donors fell within the Caucasian-associated ancestry cluster.

The primer mix had 60 Vbeta and 13 Jbeta primers. The method was immunoSEQ multiplex PCR; TCRdb's version includes in-frame clones alone and lacks a portion of them. The sample yields tens of thousands of clones, roughly 80% seen once. The CDR3 contains 16 residues. The germline gives CDR1 SGHDT, CDR2 YYEEEE. With V trimmed by 4 bases and J by 5 bases, 7 bases remained unmatched. This clone has just a few counts. Antigen: not known. It was healthy bone marrow donors who served as donors. Findings and limits, study-wide: A later analysis showed that HLA-associated TCR beta chains had undergone more clonal expansion than equally common others. TCR beta chain V- and J-gene trimming was linked, in a later analysis, to a missense variant in DCLRE1C.

The receptor was isolated from a man in his forties in good health and CMV-seronegative. This chain uses TRBV5-6 with TRBJ2-5; 14 bases fit TRBD2. The specimen was PBMCs. In DNA, the CDR3 is TGTGCCAGCAGCCCAGGGACTAGCGGGAGATTGGAGACCCAGTACTTC. Protein: CASSPGTSGRLETQYF.